The 24 T cell receptor beta chains presented below share a single source sample, sequenced in a study of OX40 agonist ivuxolimab in advanced cancers. Clones were sequenced by immunoSEQ multiplex PCR, and TCRdb holds only the in-frame ones, with some missing. The sample lists some 80,000 clones, around 94% occurring once. The material sequenced was CD4+ or CD8+ T cells sorted from blood, taken in a trial of the OX40 agonist ivuxolimab. All receptors come from an adult with an advanced solid tumor such as melanoma, head and neck, liver or kidney cancer.

The chain carries TRBV28 and TRBJ2-1; D is uncertain. This CDR3 comprises 12 residues. Trimming pared 5 bases from V and 11 bases from J, leaving 13 bases between. Germline V lookup: CDR1 MDHEN, CDR2 SYDVKM. The CDR3 DNA follows: TGTGCCAGCAGTCCCCCCCTTAGTAAGCAGTTCTTC. Translated, it gives CASSPPLSKQFF.

V usage is TRBV30 and J usage is TRBJ1-4, with D possibly TRBD1 on 5 matching bases. This CDR3 is built from 12 residues. The germline gives CDR1 GTSNPN, CDR2 SVGIG (reference sequence). The V end lost 2 bases, the J end lost 7 bases, and 8 bases lay between the germline ends. DNA for the CDR3: TGTGCCTGGAGTAGGAGGGGTGAAAAACTGTTTTTT. It encodes CAWSRRGEKLFF.

Only one count was recorded for this clone. The chain recombines TRBV28 with TRBJ2-7, with D tentatively TRBD1 (7 bases). CDR3 length: 14 amino acids. Germline assignment: CDR1 MDHEN and CDR2 SYDVKM. V was cut by 7 bases and J by 3 bases, with 16 bases left in between. The CDR3 loop reads CASTEGRGVYEQYF. The CDR3 region has the DNA TGTGCCAGCACCGAGGGCAGGGGGGTCTACGAGCAGTACTTC.

The rearrangement links TRBV6-6 to TRBJ1-5; 7 bases map to TRBD1. Germline loops: CDR1 MNHNY, CDR2 SVGAGI (reference sequence). The CDR3 runs to 14 residues. J was trimmed by 5 bases and V by 2 bases; bases with no gene match: 3. The CDR3 sequence: CASSYRGLDQPQHF. In DNA, the CDR3 is TGTGCCAGCAGTTACAGGGGGCTGGATCAGCCCCAGCATTTT.

As to this clone: Within the sample, other DNA sequences also encode this same CDR3. V usage is TRBV7-2 and J usage is TRBJ1-5, with 9 positions matching TRBD1. Unmatched junction bases numbered 0, after V lost 5 bases and J lost 4 bases. CDR1 SGHTA and CDR2 FQGNSA come from the germline V gene. CDR3 length: 13 residues. DNA of the CDR3: TGTGCCAGCAGCGGGACAGGGAATCAGCCCCAGCATTTT. This encodes CASSGTGNQPQHF.

The chain uses TRBV7-2 and TRBJ2-3; D remains ambiguous. The V end was cut by 3 bases, the J end by 2 bases, with 9 bases between. This CDR3 has 14 amino acids. Germline loops: CDR1 SGHTA, CDR2 FQGNSA. Here the CDR3 DNA reads TGTGCCAGCAGCTTTGGGTCTCTCACAGATACGCAGTATTTT. This codes for CASSFGSLTDTQYF.

This chain joins TRBV29-1 and TRBJ2-7, with 8 bases lining up with TRBD2. The CDR3 is 17 residues long. From germline, CDR1 is SQVTM and CDR2 ANQGSEA. After removal of 4 bases from V and 1 base from J, the junction contained 15 bases not matched to a gene. The CDR3 DNA sequence: TGCAGCGTTGCGGGGGATGAGCGGGAGTGGGGGTCCTACGAGCAGTACTTC. Translated: CSVAGDEREWGSYEQYF.

Details on this clone: One end of the junction is discordant with germline, which a read error may explain. The sample contains more than one DNA sequence encoding this CDR3. The chain is built from TRBV18 and TRBJ1-1; possible D gene TRBD1, 5 bases. Germline-derived CDR1 and CDR2 are KGHSH and LQKENI. CDR3 size: 14 residues. In nucleotides, the CDR3 is TGTGCCAGCTCACCTCAGGGTCAGAACACTGAAGCCTTCTTT. Amino acid sequence: CASSPQGQNTEAFF.

This rearrangement joins TRBV7-9 to TRBJ1-3; D not certain. The CDR3 contains 15 residues. Deletions cut 1 base from V and 1 base from J, with 8 bases between. Looked up from germline, CDR1 is SEHNR and CDR2 is FQNEAQ (reference sequence). The CDR3 nucleotides read TGTGCCAGCAGCTTAGAAAGTTCATCTGGAAACACCATATATTTT. The encoded protein is CASSLESSSGNTIYF.

The chain recombines TRBV19 with TRBJ1-4, with no clear D. V dropped 5 bases and J dropped 7 bases, with 23 bases sitting between them. The CDR3 is 17 residues long. Looked up from germline, CDR1 is LNHDA and CDR2 is SQIVND (reference sequence). CDR3 sequence reads: CASSPTRRAREGEKLFF. The CDR3 bases are TGTGCCAGTAGTCCCACCCGCCGGGCCCGGGAAGGTGAAAAACTGTTTTTT.

The chain recombines TRBV28 with TRBJ1-3; unclear D gene. V shed 2 bases and J shed 0 bases, with 8 bases lying between them. The CDR3 extends over 15 amino acids. Germline CDR1 and CDR2: MDHEN and SYDVKM. The DNA for the CDR3 is TGTGCCAGCAGTTTACACATAACCTCTGGAAACACCATATATTTT. Translating it yields CASSLHITSGNTIYF.

Notes on this clone: This sample includes further DNA sequences coding for the same CDR3. The chain's CDR3 is CASSLRSGNTEAFF. DNA for the CDR3: TGTGCCAGCAGCTTACGATCGGGGAACACTGAAGCTTTCTTT. The chain carries TRBV7-6 and TRBJ1-1; D gene uncertain. CDR3 length: 14 amino acids. With 2 bases removed from V and 1 base from J, the gap between germline ends came to 8 bases. Germline V CDR1 and CDR2: SGHVS, FNYEAQ.

Worth noting for this clone: The same CDR3 arises from other DNA sequences in this sample as well. This chain joins TRBV7-2 and TRBJ2-5; a possible D gene is TRBD2 (6 bases). Germline V gene sequence: CDR1 SGHTA, CDR2 FQGNSA. CDR3 length: 14 amino acids. The V end was cut by 2 bases, the J end by 4 bases, with 11 bases between. In DNA, the CDR3 is TGTGCCAGCAGCTTAAGCCCGGGGGTAGAGACCCAGTACTTC. Encoded protein: CASSLSPGVETQYF.

This rearrangement joins TRBV2 to TRBJ1-1; D ambiguous. The CDR3 is 11 amino acids. The V gene lost 6 bases and the J gene lost 0 bases, with 2 bases spanning the gap. Germline CDR1 is SNHLY and CDR2 is FYNNEI. CDR3 DNA: TGTGCCAGCAGGATGAACACTGAAGCTTTCTTT. Translation gives CASRMNTEAFF. Looking up the rest from reference TRBV2 and TRBJ1-1 gives the full variable domain: EPEVTQTPSHQVTQMGQEVILRCVPISNHLYFYWYRQILGQKVEFLVSFYNNEISEKSEIFDDQFSVERPDGSNFTLKIRSTKLEDSAMYFCASRMNTEAFFGQGTRLTVV.

The rearrangement uses TRBV27 and TRBJ1-2, with 8 bases fitting TRBD1. Germline V gene data show CDR1 as MNHEY and CDR2 as SMNVEV (reference sequence). V lost 5 bases to trimming and J lost 4 bases; unmatched junction nucleotides: 9. The CDR3 loop spans 15 amino acids. CDR3 residues: CASSPYRGNTYGYTF. The CDR3 bases are TGTGCCAGCAGTCCCTACAGGGGGAACACCTATGGCTACACCTTC.

This rearrangement joins TRBV25-1 to TRBJ1-1; no firm D call. The CDR3 consists of 11 residues. Trimming stripped 6 bases from V and 4 bases from J, with 6 bases between. From germline, CDR1 is MGHDK and CDR2 SYGVNS. The CDR3 region is CASRGATEAFF. CDR3 DNA sequence: TGTGCCAGCAGGGGAGCCACTGAAGCTTTCTTT.

The chain couples TRBV7-9 to TRBJ1-1, with no clear D. Trimming took off 5 bases at V and 3 bases at J, with 10 bases between the two ends. Germline V lookup: CDR1 SEHNR, CDR2 FQNEAQ (reference sequence). The CDR3 has 13 amino acids. In nucleotides, the CDR3 is TGTGCCAGCAGCCCCGGTGGGGACACTGAAGCTTTCTTT. Translated, it gives CASSPGGDTEAFF.

This clone showed up just once. This chain uses TRBV18 with TRBJ2-7; 8 bases agree with TRBD2. The CDR3 has 13 residues. J lost 3 bases, V lost 6 bases, and 4 bases had no gene match. The germline V gene encodes CDR1 KGHSH and CDR2 LQKENI. The CDR3 here is CASSPGLVYEQYF. CDR3 bases: TGTGCCAGCTCCCCGGGACTAGTCTACGAGCAGTACTTC. The full variable domain, rest sourced from reference TRBV18 and TRBJ2-7, is NAGVMQNPRHLVRRRGQEARLRCSPMKGHSHVYWYRQLPEEGLKFMVYLQKENIIDESGMPKERFSAEFPKEGPSILRIQQVVRGDSAAYFCASSPGLVYEQYFGPGTRLTVT.

This rearrangement joins TRBV12-5 to TRBJ2-2; 13 bases are shared with TRBD2. The CDR3 has 17 amino acids. J was trimmed by 3 bases and V by 3 bases; bases with no gene match: 4. The germline gives CDR1 LGHNT, CDR2 FRNRAP. CDR3 nucleotide sequence: TGTGCTAGTGGTTTCACTAGCGGGAGGGTGTACACCGGGGAGCTGTTTTTT. It translates to CASGFTSGRVYTGELFF.

This clone was observed a few times. This rearrangement joins TRBV5-5 to TRBJ1-1; 9 bases agree with TRBD1. The CDR3 sequence is 15 residues long. Germline V gene lookup returns CDR1 SGHKS and CDR2 YYEKEE (reference sequence). The junction had 8 bases not matched to a gene; V was cut back by 5 bases and J by 3 bases. The CDR3 coding sequence is TGTGCCAGCAGGAGGCAGGGACAGGGAGACACTGAAGCTTTCTTT. Translating gives CASRRQGQGDTEAFF.

The CDR3 sequence is CAWSTGQGSSYEQYF. CDR3 in DNA: TGTGCCTGGAGTACCGGACAGGGGAGCTCCTACGAGCAGTACTTC. The rearrangement links TRBV30 to TRBJ2-7, with 9 bases lining up with TRBD1. The length of the CDR3 is 15 residues. Germline lookup yields CDR1 GTSNPN and CDR2 SVGIG (reference sequence). J gave up 0 bases and V 2 bases, and 5 bases lay outside the gene matches. Using reference TRBV30 and TRBJ2-7 for the parts outside the CDR3, the full variable domain is SQTIHQWPATLVQPVGSPLSLECTVEGTSNPNLYWYRQAAGRGLQLLFYSVGIGQISSEVPQNLSASRPQDRQFILSSKKLLLSDSGFYLCAWSTGQGSSYEQYFGPGTRLTVT.

J is TRBJ2-1 and V is TRBV7-9; tentatively, D is TRBD1 (5 bases). CDR1 SEHNR and CDR2 FQNEAQ come from the germline V gene (reference sequence). This CDR3 is built from 11 residues. Trimming took 2 bases from V and 12 from J, leaving 8 bases between them. The CDR3: CASSLIGAQFF. In DNA form, the CDR3 reads TGTGCCAGCAGCTTAATAGGGGCGCAGTTCTTC.

The chain has TRBV28 and TRBJ1-2; the D is unclear. The germline V gene has CDR1 MDHEN and CDR2 SYDVKM. Trimming took off 5 bases at V and 1 base at J, with 14 bases between the two ends. The CDR3 has 15 amino acids. The CDR3 region is CASSAQLRLNYGYTF. The DNA for the CDR3 is TGTGCCAGCAGTGCCCAATTGAGGCTTAACTATGGCTACACCTTC.

The CDR3 region is CASSRFEYEQYF. CDR3 nucleotides: TGTGCCAGCAGCCGATTCGAATACGAGCAGTACTTC. The rearrangement joins TRBV7-2 to TRBJ2-7; D is uncertain. Looked up from germline, CDR1 is SGHTA and CDR2 is FQGNSA. Trimming removed 5 bases from V and 4 bases from J, with 9 bases in between. CDR3 length: 12 residues.